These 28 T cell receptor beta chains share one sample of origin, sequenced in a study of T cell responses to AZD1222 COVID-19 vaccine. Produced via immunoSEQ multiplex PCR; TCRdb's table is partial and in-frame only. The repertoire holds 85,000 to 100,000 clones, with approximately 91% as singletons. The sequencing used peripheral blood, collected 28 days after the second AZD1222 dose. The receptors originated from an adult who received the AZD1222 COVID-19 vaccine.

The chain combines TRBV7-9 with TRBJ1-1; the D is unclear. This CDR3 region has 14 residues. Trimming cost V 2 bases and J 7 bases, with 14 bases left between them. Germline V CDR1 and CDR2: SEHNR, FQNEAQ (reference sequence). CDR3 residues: CASSLRSRQSEAFF. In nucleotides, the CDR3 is TGTGCCAGCAGCTTAAGGAGTCGACAAAGTGAAGCTTTCTTT.

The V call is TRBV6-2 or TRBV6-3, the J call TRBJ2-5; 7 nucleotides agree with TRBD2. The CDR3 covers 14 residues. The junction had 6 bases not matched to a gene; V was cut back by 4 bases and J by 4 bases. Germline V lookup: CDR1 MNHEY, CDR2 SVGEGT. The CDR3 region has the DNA TGTGCCAGCAGTTGGTGGGGGGGTGGAGAGACCCAGTACTTC. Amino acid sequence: CASSWWGGGETQYF.

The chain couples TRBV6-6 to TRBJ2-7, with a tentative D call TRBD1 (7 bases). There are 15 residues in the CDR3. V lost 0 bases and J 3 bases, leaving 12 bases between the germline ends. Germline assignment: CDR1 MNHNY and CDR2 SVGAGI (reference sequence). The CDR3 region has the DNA TGTGCCAGCAGTTACTCGGAGGGGGCTAGCTACGAGCAGTACTTC. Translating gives CASSYSEGASYEQYF.

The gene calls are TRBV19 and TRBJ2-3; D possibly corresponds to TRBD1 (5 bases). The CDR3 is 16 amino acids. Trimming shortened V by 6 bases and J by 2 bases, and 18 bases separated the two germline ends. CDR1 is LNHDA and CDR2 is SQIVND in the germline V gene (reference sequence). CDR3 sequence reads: CASRQARTGNTDTQYF. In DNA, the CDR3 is TGTGCCAGTAGACAGGCACGCACAGGAAACACAGATACGCAGTATTTT.

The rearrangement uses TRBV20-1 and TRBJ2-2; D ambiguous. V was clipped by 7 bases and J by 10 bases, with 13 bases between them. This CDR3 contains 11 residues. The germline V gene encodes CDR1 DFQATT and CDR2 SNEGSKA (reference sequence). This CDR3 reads CSVGYREELFF. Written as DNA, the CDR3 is TGCAGTGTCGGCTATAGGGAGGAGCTGTTTTTT.

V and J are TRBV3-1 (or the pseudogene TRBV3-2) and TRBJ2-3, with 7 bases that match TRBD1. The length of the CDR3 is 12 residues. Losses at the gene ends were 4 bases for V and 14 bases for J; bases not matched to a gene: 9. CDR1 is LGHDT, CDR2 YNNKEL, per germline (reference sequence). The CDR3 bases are TGTGCCAGCAGCCTCCAGGGGGTTTATCTGTATTTT. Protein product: CASSLQGVYLYF.

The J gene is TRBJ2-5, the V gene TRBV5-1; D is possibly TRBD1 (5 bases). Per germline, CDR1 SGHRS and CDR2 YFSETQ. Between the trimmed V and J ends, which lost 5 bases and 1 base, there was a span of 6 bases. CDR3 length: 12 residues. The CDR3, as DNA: TGCGCCAGCAGGACAGCCCAAGAGACCCAGTACTTC. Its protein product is CASRTAQETQYF.

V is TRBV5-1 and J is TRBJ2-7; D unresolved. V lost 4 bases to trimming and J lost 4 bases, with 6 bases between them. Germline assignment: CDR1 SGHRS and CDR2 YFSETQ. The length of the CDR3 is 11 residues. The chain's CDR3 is CASSMGYEQYF. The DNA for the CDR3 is TGCGCCAGCAGCATGGGTTACGAGCAGTACTTC.

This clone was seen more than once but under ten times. The DNA for the CDR3 is TGTGCCAGCAGCACCACAGGGTGGAGCACTTCTGGCTACACCTTC. This translates into CASSTTGWSTSGYTF. V gene TRBV7-9 combines with J gene TRBJ1-2; tentative D call: TRBD1 (6 bases). Trimming stripped 5 bases from V and 7 bases from J, with 20 bases between. The V gene's germline CDR1 is SEHNR and CDR2 FQNEAQ (reference sequence). The CDR3 consists of 15 residues.

The CDR3 coding sequence is TGTGCCAGCACCGGGGACAGAAATCAGCCCCAGCATTTT. It is translated as CASTGDRNQPQHF. The J gene is TRBJ1-5, the V gene TRBV2, with TRBD1 matching over 7 bases. The CDR3 sequence is 13 residues long. The trim removed 7 bases at V and 4 bases at J, leaving 4 bases unmatched. Germline lookup yields CDR1 SNHLY and CDR2 FYNNEI.

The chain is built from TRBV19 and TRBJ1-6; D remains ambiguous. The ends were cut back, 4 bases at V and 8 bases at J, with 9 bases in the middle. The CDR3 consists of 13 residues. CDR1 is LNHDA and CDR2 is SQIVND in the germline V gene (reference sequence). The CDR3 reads CASSTKGDSPLHF. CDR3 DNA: TGTGCCAGTAGTACCAAGGGAGATTCACCCCTCCACTTT.

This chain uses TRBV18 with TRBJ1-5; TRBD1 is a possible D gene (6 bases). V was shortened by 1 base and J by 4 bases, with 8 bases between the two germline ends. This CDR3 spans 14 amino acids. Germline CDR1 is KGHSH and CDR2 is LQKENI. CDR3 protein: CASSPQGGNQPQHF. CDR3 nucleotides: TGTGCCAGCTCACCACAGGGGGGAAATCAGCCCCAGCATTTT.

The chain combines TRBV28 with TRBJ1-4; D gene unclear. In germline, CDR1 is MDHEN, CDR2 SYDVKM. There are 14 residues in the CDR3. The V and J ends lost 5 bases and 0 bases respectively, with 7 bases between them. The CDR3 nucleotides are TGTGCCAGCAGTCGCCTACCAACTAATGAAAAACTGTTTTTT. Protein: CASSRLPTNEKLFF.

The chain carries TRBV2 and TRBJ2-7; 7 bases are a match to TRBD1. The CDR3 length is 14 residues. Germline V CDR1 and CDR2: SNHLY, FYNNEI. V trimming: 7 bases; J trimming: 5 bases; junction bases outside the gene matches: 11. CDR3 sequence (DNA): TGTGCCAGCAATCGACAGGGTTTAGGAGACGAGCAGTACTTC. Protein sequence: CASNRQGLGDEQYF. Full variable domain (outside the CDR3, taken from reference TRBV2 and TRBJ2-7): EPEVTQTPSHQVTQMGQEVILRCVPISNHLYFYWYRQILGQKVEFLVSFYNNEISEKSEIFDDQFSVERPDGSNFTLKIRSTKLEDSAMYFCASNRQGLGDEQYFGPGTRLTVT.

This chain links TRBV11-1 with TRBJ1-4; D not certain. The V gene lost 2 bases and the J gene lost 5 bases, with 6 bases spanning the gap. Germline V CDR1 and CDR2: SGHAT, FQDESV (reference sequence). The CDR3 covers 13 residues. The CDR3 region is CASSLYGNEKLFF. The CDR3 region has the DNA TGTGCCAGCAGCTTATACGGCAATGAAAAACTGTTTTTT.

The DNA for the CDR3 is TGTGCCAGCAGCTTAGATCAACTTGGGCAGGTCCGAGGAGAAGCTTTCTTT. It yields the protein CASSLDQLGQVRGEAFF. The chain joins TRBV7-9 to TRBJ1-1; D remains unclear. The CDR3 consists of 17 residues. V was pared by 1 base and J by 8 bases, with 23 bases between. Per the germline V gene, CDR1 is SEHNR and CDR2 is FQNEAQ (reference sequence).

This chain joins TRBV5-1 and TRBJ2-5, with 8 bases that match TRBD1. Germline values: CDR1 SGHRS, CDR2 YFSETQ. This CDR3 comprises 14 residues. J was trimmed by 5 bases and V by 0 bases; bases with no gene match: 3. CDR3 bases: TGCGCCAGCAGCTTGGGGACAGGGCTGGAGACCCAGTACTTC. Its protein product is CASSLGTGLETQYF.

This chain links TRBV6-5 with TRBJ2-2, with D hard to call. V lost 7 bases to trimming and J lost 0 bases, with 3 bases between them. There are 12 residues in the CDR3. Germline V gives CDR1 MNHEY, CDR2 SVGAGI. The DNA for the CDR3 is TGTGCCAGCAAGTCGAACACCGGGGAGCTGTTTTTT. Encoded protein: CASKSNTGELFF.

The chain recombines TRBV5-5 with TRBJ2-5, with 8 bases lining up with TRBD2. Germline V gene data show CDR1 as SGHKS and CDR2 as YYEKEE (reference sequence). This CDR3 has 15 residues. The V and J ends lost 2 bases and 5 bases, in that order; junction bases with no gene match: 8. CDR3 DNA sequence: TGTGCCAGCAGCTTTCCCAGCGGGGGCCGGGAGACCCAGTACTTC. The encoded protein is CASSFPSGGRETQYF.

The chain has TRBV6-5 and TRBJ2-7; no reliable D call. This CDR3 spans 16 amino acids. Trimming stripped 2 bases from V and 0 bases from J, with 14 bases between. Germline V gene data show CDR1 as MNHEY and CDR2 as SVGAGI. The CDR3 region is CASSYAGPLSSYEQYF. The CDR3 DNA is TGTGCCAGCAGTTACGCCGGACCCTTAAGCTCCTACGAGCAGTACTTC.

CDR3 in DNA: TGCAGCTCCATCGAAGGGGCCGGCACAGATACGCAGTATTTT. Translating it yields CSSIEGAGTDTQYF. The rearrangement uses TRBV29-1 and TRBJ2-3; D may be TRBD1 (5 bases). The CDR3 has 14 amino acids. Germline V CDR1 and CDR2: SQVTM, ANQGSEA. The germline V and J ends were trimmed by 8 bases and 1 base, with 16 bases remaining between them.

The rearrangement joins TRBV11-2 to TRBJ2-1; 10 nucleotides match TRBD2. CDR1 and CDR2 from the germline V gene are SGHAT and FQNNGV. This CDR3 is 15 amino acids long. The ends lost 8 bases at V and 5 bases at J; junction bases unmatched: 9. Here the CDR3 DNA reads TGTGCCAGCGGCCGGATAGCGGGGGGCAACAATGAGCAGTTCTTC. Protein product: CASGRIAGGNNEQFF.

CDR3 residues: CASSQDQLAGGPDTQYF. In DNA, the CDR3 is TGTGCCAGCAGCCAAGACCAGCTAGCGGGGGGGCCAGATACGCAGTATTTT. The chain recombines TRBV14 with TRBJ2-3, with TRBD2 identical over 12 bases. The germline V gene encodes CDR1 SGHDN and CDR2 FVKESK. Trimming at V came to 0 bases and at J to 4 bases, leaving 5 bases not matched to a gene. CDR3 length: 17 amino acids.

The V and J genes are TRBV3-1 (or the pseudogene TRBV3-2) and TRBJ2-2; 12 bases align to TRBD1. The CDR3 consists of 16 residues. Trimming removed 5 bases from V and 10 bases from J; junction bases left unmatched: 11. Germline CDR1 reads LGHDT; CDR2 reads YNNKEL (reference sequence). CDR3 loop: CASSKGTGGRAPELFF. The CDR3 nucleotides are TGTGCCAGCAGCAAAGGGACAGGGGGCCGGGCCCCGGAGCTGTTTTTT.

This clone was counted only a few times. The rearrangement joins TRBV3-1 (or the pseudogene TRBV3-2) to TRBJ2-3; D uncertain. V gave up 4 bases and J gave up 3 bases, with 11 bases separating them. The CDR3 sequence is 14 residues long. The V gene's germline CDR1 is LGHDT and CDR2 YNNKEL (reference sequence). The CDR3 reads CASSLWQETDTQYF. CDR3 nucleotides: TGTGCCAGCAGCCTTTGGCAGGAAACAGATACGCAGTATTTT.

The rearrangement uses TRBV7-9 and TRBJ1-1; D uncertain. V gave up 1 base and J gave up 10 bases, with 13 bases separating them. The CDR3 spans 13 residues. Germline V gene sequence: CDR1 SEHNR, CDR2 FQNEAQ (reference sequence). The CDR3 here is CASSLVRQESAFF. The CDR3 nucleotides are TGTGCCAGCAGCTTAGTCAGGCAGGAGTCAGCTTTCTTT. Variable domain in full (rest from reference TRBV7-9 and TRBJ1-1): DTGVSQNPRHKITKRGQNVTFRCDPISEHNRLYWYRQTLGQGPEFLTYFQNEAQLEKSRLLSDRFSAERPKGSFSTLEIQRTEQGDSAMYLCASSLVRQESAFFGQGTRLTVV.

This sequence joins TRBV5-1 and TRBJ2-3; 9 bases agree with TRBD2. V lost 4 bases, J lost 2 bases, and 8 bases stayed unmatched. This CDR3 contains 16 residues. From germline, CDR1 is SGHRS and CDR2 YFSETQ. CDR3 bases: TGCGCCAGCAGCCTGGCGATAGCGGGGGCCACAGATACGCAGTATTTT. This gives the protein CASSLAIAGATDTQYF. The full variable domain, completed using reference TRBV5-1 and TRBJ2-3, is KAGVTQTPRYLIKTRGQQVTLSCSPISGHRSVSWYQQTPGQGLQFLFEYFSETQRNKGNFPGRFSGRQFSNSRSEMNVSTLELGDSALYLCASSLAIAGATDTQYFGPGTRLTVL.

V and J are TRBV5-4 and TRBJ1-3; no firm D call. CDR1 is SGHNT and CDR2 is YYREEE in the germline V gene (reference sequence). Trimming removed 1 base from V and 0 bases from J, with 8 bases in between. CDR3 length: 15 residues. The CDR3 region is CASSLYSTSGNTIYF. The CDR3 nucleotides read TGTGCCAGCAGCTTGTACTCCACCTCTGGAAACACCATATATTTT.